Listed here are 22 T cell receptor beta chains from one sample, sequenced in a study of T cell clonality in common variable immunodeficiency. Study-wide points: Common variable immunodeficiency TCR beta sequences reportedly had fewer deletions and N-nucleotide insertions.

These receptors have no known antigen. The protocol was immunoSEQ multiplex PCR, while the TCRdb copy is restricted to in-frame clones and leaves out a portion. This repertoire holds roughly 42,000 clones, and none appear only once. The sample consisted of peripheral blood mononuclear cells. These receptors originate from a human donor with common variable immunodeficiency.

This clone was picked up many times. The read comes to an end 3 residues before the CDR3 does, leaving the germline J gene to fill in the end. The V and J genes are TRBV29-1 and TRBJ2-1; D is possibly TRBD1 (5 bases). CDR1 and CDR2 from the germline V gene are SQVTM and ANQGSEA. CDR3 length: 12 amino acids. Trimming left V 3 bases short and J 3 bases short, with 6 bases between. This CDR3 is CSVDDSYNEQFF. The sequenced part of the CDR3 DNA is TGCAGCGTTGACGACAGCTACAATGAG.

This clone came up many times. Read data end 3 residues before the CDR3 end; the end is taken from the germline J gene. The chain has TRBV7-3 and TRBJ1-1, with D possibly TRBD1 on 5 matching bases. Looked up from germline, CDR1 is SGHTA and CDR2 is FQGTGA. CDR3 size: 14 residues. The V end lost 2 bases, the J end lost 4 bases, and 11 bases lay between the germline ends. Incomplete CDR3 DNA: TGTGCCAGCAGCTTACAGGGCCCAGGCACTGAA. As protein: CASSLQGPGTE. The entire CDR3 sequence reads CASSLQGPGTEAFF.

This clone was detected ten times or more. The CDR3 is cut off 3 residues early in the read; its end comes from the germline J gene. The same CDR3 is also encoded by other DNA sequences in this sample. The J gene is TRBJ1-2, the V gene TRBV30; no reliable D call. Trimming took 2 bases from V and 0 from J, leaving 10 bases between them. This CDR3 region has 14 residues. Germline V gene sequence: CDR1 GTSNPN, CDR2 SVGIG (reference sequence). Partial CDR3 DNA: TGTGCCTGGAGTCAAGCAGACTCTAACTATGGC. As protein: CAWSQADSNYG. The CDR3 in full is CAWSQADSNYGYTF.

In regard to this clone: The missing CDR3 end, 3 residues past where the read stops, is filled in from the germline J gene. The rearrangement joins TRBV19 to TRBJ1-2, with D possibly TRBD1 on 5 matching bases. Germline CDR1 is LNHDA and CDR2 is SQIVND (reference sequence). V lost 1 base, J lost 6 bases, and 21 bases lay in between. The length of the CDR3 is 17 residues. CDR3 bases read: TGTGCCAGTAGTATAGTTGGGCAGGGTCAACGAGCAAATGGC. Its translation: CASSIVGQGQRANG. The whole CDR3 protein reads CASSIVGQGQRANGYTF.

This clone was counted only a few times. CDR3 DNA, as far as it was read: TGTGCCAGCGGGCCGTTCGAG. Amino acid sequence: CASGPFE. The full CDR3 protein is CASGPFEQYF. The chain uses TRBV6-2 or TRBV6-3 and TRBJ2-7; no reliable D call. The read is 3 residues too short to cover the CDR3 end, so that end is filled in from the germline J gene. This CDR3 region has 10 residues. The V end was cut by 8 bases, the J end by 6 bases, with 8 bases between. Germline CDR1 MNHEY, CDR2 SVGEGT.

Comments on this clone: The read ends 3 residues early relative to the CDR3; the germline J gene fills the gap. The chain has TRBV7-2 and TRBJ2-1; 13 bases line up with TRBD2. V trimming: 2 bases; J trimming: 7 bases; junction bases outside the gene matches: 2. CDR1 and CDR2 from the germline V gene are SGHTA and FQGNSA. CDR3 size: 15 residues. Incomplete CDR3 DNA: TGTGCCAGCAGCTTAACTAGCGGGAGGGAGAATGAG. This codes for CASSLTSGRENE. In full, the CDR3 reads CASSLTSGRENEQFF.

This clone showed up many times. The read halts 3 residues ahead of the CDR3 end, with the missing end drawn from the germline J gene. V and J are TRBV29-1 and TRBJ2-1; TRBD2 matches 13 bases. V shed 4 bases, J shed 3 bases, and the junction held 0 bases outside the gene matches. The CDR3 is 14 amino acids. Germline V gene sequence: CDR1 SQVTM, CDR2 ANQGSEA. The CDR3 DNA, read in part, is TGCAGCGTTGGGACTAGCGGGGGCTACAATGAG. It translates to CSVGTSGGYNE. The complete CDR3 sequence is CSVGTSGGYNEQFF.

A note on this clone: The read is 3 residues too short to cover the CDR3 end, so that end is filled in from the germline J gene. This sequence joins TRBV30 and TRBJ1-1; TRBD1 matches 7 bases. Germline CDR1 reads GTSNPN; CDR2 reads SVGIG (reference sequence). The V segment lost 2 bases and the J segment 2 bases; nucleotides outside the gene matches: 8. The CDR3 runs to 15 residues. The covered CDR3 bases are TGTGCCTGGAGTCGGGACAGCGTGACCAACACTGAA. This encodes CAWSRDSVTNTE. The full CDR3 protein reads CAWSRDSVTNTEAFF.

This clone was recorded a few times. The read halts 3 residues ahead of the CDR3 end, with the missing end drawn from the germline J gene. The rearrangement links TRBV11-1 to TRBJ2-1; TRBD1 matches at 8 bases. CDR3 length: 13 amino acids. J lost 8 bases, V lost 5 bases, and 5 bases had no gene match. The germline gives CDR1 SGHAT, CDR2 FQDESV (reference sequence). The sequenced part of the CDR3 DNA is TGTGCCAGCAGCCTGGACAGGGCTTATGAG. Encoded protein: CASSLDRAYE. The entire CDR3 protein is CASSLDRAYEQFF.

Concerning this clone: The DNA ends 3 residues before the CDR3 does, and the rest of the CDR3 is filled in from the germline J gene. The chain uses TRBV18 and TRBJ1-2; TRBD1 might be the D (6 bases). Germline V gives CDR1 KGHSH, CDR2 LQKENI. The CDR3 is made up of 13 amino acids. Deletions cut 6 bases from V and 3 bases from J, with 11 bases between. CDR3 loop: CASSLRTDYGYTF. The covered CDR3 bases are TGTGCCAGCTCGCTTCGGACAGACTATGGC. Based on the CDR3 plus reference TRBV18 and TRBJ1-2, the full variable domain is NAGVMQNPRHLVRRRGQEARLRCSPMKGHSHVYWYRQLPEEGLKFMVYLQKENIIDESGMPKERFSAEFPKEGPSILRIQQVVRGDSAAYFCASSLRTDYGYTFGSGTRLTVV.

This clone was counted many times. The CDR3 here is CASSLNRATNEKLFF. Partial CDR3 DNA: TGTGCCAGCTCACTGAACAGGGCAACTAATGAAAAA. This chain links TRBV18 with TRBJ1-4; possibly TRBD1 for D (6 bases). With the read ending 3 residues before the CDR3 end, the germline J gene is used to fill in that end. Germline-derived CDR1 and CDR2 are KGHSH and LQKENI. The CDR3 totals 15 residues. With 4 bases removed from V and 0 bases from J, the gap between germline ends came to 9 bases.

Comments on this clone: The read falls 3 residues short of the CDR3 end, and the missing part is taken from the germline J gene. This sequence joins TRBV7-9 and TRBJ2-1, with D unclear. CDR3 length: 13 residues. Germline assignment: CDR1 SEHNR and CDR2 FQNEAQ (reference sequence). V lost 3 bases to trimming and J lost 5 bases, with 8 bases between them. CDR3 in amino acids: CASSFLQNNEQFF. The DNA read from the CDR3 is TGTGCCAGCAGCTTTTTACAGAACAATGAG.

CDR3 in amino acids: CASSPRYEQYF. CDR3 bases read: TGTGCCAGCAGCCCTAGATACGAG. This rearrangement joins TRBV5-5 to TRBJ2-7; D is undetermined. The CDR3 end falls 3 residues outside the read, so it is completed with the germline J gene. Germline V CDR1 and CDR2: SGHKS, YYEKEE (reference sequence). Trimming cost V 4 bases and J 4 bases, with 6 bases left between them. This CDR3 is built from 11 residues.

This clone has a count of ten or more. The CDR3 end falls 3 residues outside the read, so it is completed with the germline J gene. The chain uses TRBV29-1 and TRBJ1-1; perhaps TRBD1 as D (6 bases). CDR1 and CDR2 (germline): SQVTM, ANQGSEA. CDR3 length: 14 residues. V lost 3 bases to trimming and J lost 3 bases, with 14 bases between them. CDR3 loop: CSVELPGVDTEAFF. The CDR3 DNA, read in part, is TGCAGCGTTGAGCTGCCAGGGGTGGACACTGAA.

This clone came up a few times. The read stops 3 residues short of the end of the CDR3; the missing end is completed from the germline J gene. This chain connects TRBV19 to TRBJ2-7; unclear D gene. The ends were cut back, 3 bases at V and 3 bases at J, with 6 bases in the middle. The CDR3 covers 12 residues. In germline, CDR1 is LNHDA, CDR2 SQIVND (reference sequence). The covered CDR3 bases are TGTGCCAGTAGTATTTCGGGCTACGAG. It is translated as CASSISGYE. The full CDR3 reads CASSISGYEQYF. Full variable domain (missing parts from reference TRBV19 and TRBJ2-7): DGGITQSPKYLFRKEGQNVTLSCEQNLNHDAMYWYRQDPGQGLRLIYYSQIVNDFQKGDIAEGYSVSREKKESFPLTVTSAQKNPTAFYLCASSISGYEQYFGPGTRLTVT.

This clone was seen ten or more times. The covered CDR3 bases are TGCAGTGCCCCGGACAGCTACACTGAA. It translates to CSAPDSYTE. The entire CDR3 protein is CSAPDSYTEAFF. The chain combines TRBV20-1 with TRBJ1-1; D is possibly TRBD1 (6 bases). The CDR3 extends 3 residues past the end of the read, so its final part is completed from the germline J gene. Trimming took 6 bases from V and 3 from J, leaving 11 bases between them. CDR3 length: 12 residues. CDR1 and CDR2 from the germline V gene are DFQATT and SNEGSKA (reference sequence).

This clone showed up many times. With the read ending 3 residues before the CDR3 end, the germline J gene is used to fill in that end. This chain connects TRBV20-1 to TRBJ2-7; TRBD2 is a possible D gene (6 bases). The CDR3 sequence is 13 residues long. The V and J ends lost 6 bases and 4 bases respectively, with 16 bases between them. Looked up from germline, CDR1 is DFQATT and CDR2 is SNEGSKA (reference sequence). Partial CDR3 DNA: TGCAGTGCAAGCGGGCGTACTGAGTACGAG. Translation gives CSASGRTEYE. The whole CDR3 sequence reads CSASGRTEYEQYF.

This clone was recorded a few times. From the germline J gene comes the end of the CDR3, since the read stops 3 residues before it. This chain connects TRBV5-1 to TRBJ1-2; TRBD1 matches 7 bases. Germline lookup yields CDR1 SGHRS and CDR2 YFSETQ. This CDR3 region has 14 residues. The J segment lost 3 bases and the V segment lost 4 bases, leaving 6 bases of the junction unmatched. CDR3 DNA (partial): TGCGCCAGCAGCCCCGACAGGGCGGACTATGGC. As protein: CASSPDRADYG. The complete CDR3 reads CASSPDRADYGYTF.

The table lists this clone with a few counts. The read comes to an end 3 residues before the CDR3 does, leaving the germline J gene to fill in the end. The chain carries TRBV2 and TRBJ2-3; 15 nucleotides line up with TRBD2. CDR3 length: 15 amino acids. CDR1 is SNHLY, CDR2 FYNNEI, per germline. The CDR3 loop is CASSPGLAGGRPQYF. The CDR3 bases that were read are TGTGCCAGCAGCCCCGGACTAGCGGGGGGGCGTCCG.

This clone came up a few times. The CDR3 end lies 3 residues beyond the end of the read and is filled in from the germline J gene. V is TRBV2 and J is TRBJ2-7; D ambiguous. Germline CDR1 is SNHLY and CDR2 is FYNNEI. Trimming removed 8 bases at V and 0 bases at J, with 11 bases between. CDR3 length: 13 residues. Here the CDR3 reads CASLEPSSYEQYF. The CDR3 DNA, read in part, is TGTGCCAGCTTAGAACCGAGCTCCTACGAG.

Only a few counts were recorded for this clone. Coverage ceases 3 residues before the CDR3 finishes, and the germline J gene fills in the end. The genes are TRBV7-3 and TRBJ2-2, with TRBD2 matching over 13 bases. CDR3 size: 17 residues. Germline CDR1 SGHTA, CDR2 FQGTGA. Germline trimming cut 5 bases from V and 7 bases from J; bases unmatched to any gene: 10. CDR3 sequence reads: CASSPQLAGGPGGELFF. The sequenced part of the CDR3 DNA is TGTGCCAGCAGCCCTCAACTAGCGGGAGGGCCTGGCGGGGAG.

Concerning this clone: The DNA ends 3 residues before the CDR3 does, and the rest of the CDR3 is filled in from the germline J gene. This chain uses TRBV30 with TRBJ2-3; 9 nucleotides line up with TRBD1. Germline CDR1 is GTSNPN and CDR2 is SVGIG (reference sequence). This CDR3 has 17 amino acids. J was trimmed by 2 bases and V by 2 bases; bases with no gene match: 11. CDR3 bases read: TGTGCCTGGAGTTCAACCCCGGGACAGGGTGACACAGATACG. Amino acids: CAWSSTPGQGDTDT. Given in full, the CDR3 is CAWSSTPGQGDTDTQYF.